The T cell receptor (beta chain) described here comes from a study of patients and donors after allogeneic stem cell transplantation. TCRdb reprocessed the RT-PCR reads with MiXCR, giving one entry per CDR3 protein. The sample lists hundreds of thousands of distinct CDR3 sequences; roughly 17% were seen once. The length of the CDR3 is 13 residues. Looked up from germline, CDR1 is SGHRS and CDR2 is YFSETQ. V lost 7 bases and J lost 5; bases outside the gene matches: 5. The J gene is TRBJ1-4, the V gene TRBV5-1; 7 positions match TRBD1. Sequenced sample: blood, either unsorted or a sorted T cell fraction (not recorded which). This sequence originates from a human donor who was either an allogeneic HSCT recipient or a stem cell or donor lymphocyte infusion donor (not recorded which). It is not recorded whose cells these are; they may come from a transplant donor. DNA for the CDR3: TGCGCCAGCGGGGCAGGGGGAAATGAAAAACTGTTTTTT. Translated, it gives CASGAGGNEKLFF.